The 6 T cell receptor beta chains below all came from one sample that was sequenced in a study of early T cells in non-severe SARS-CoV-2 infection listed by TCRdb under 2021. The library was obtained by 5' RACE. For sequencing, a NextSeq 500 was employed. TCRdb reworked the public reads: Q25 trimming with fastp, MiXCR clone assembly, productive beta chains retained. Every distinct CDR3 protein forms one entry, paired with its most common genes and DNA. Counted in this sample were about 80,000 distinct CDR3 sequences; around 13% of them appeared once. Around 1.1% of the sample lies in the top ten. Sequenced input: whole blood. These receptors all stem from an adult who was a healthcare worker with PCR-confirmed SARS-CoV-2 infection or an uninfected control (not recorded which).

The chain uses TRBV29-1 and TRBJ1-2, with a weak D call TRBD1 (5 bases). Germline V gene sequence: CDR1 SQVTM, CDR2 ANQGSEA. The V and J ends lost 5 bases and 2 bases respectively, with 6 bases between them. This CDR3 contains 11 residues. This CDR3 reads CSVQGNYGYTF. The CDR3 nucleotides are TGCAGCGTTCAGGGCAACTATGGCTACACCTTC.

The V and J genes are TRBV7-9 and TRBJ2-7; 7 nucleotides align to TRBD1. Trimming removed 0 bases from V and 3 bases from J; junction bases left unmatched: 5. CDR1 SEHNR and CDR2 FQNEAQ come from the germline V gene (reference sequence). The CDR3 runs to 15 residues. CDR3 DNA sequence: TGTGCCAGCAGCTTAGCAGCGACAGGGAACTACGAGCAGTACTTC. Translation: CASSLAATGNYEQYF.

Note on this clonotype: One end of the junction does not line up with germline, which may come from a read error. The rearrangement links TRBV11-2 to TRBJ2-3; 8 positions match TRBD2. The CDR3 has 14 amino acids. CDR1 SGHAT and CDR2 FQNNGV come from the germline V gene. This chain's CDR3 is CASTSRGDTGTQYF. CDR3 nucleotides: TGTGCCAGCACCTCGCGGGGGGACACAGGTACGCAGTATTTT.

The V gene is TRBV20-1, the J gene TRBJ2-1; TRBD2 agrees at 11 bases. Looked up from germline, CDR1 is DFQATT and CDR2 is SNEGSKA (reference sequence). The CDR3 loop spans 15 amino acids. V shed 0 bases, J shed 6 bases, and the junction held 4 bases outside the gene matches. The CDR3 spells CSARDRLAGFNEQFF. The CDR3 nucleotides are TGCAGTGCTAGAGATCGACTAGCGGGATTCAATGAGCAGTTCTTC.

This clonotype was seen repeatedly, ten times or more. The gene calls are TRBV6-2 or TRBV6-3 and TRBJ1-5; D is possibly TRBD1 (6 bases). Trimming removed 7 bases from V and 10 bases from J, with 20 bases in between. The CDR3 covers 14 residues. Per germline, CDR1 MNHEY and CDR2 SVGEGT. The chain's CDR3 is CASTGRAGEDPQHF. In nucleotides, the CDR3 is TGTGCCAGCACTGGCAGGGCAGGGGAAGATCCCCAGCATTTT.

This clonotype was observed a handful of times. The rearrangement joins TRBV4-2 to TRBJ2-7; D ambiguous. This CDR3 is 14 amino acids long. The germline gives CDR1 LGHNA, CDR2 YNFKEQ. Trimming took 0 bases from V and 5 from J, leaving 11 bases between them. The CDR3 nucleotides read TGTGCCAGCAGCCAAGATCTAGAAATCCACGAGCAGTACTTC. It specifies CASSQDLEIHEQYF.